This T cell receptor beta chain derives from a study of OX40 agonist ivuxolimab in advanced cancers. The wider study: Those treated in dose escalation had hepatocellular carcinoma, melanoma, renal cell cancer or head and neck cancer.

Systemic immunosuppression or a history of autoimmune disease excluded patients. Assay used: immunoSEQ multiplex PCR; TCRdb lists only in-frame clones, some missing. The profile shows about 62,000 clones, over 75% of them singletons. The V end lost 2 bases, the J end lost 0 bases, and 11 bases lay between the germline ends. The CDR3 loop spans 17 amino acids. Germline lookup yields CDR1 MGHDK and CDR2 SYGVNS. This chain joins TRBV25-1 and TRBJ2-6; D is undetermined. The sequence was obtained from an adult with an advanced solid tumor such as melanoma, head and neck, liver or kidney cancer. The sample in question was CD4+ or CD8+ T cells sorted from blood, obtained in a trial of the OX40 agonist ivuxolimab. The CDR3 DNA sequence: TGTGCCAGCAGTGAAGGGTTCCCCCCCTCTGGGGCCAACGTCCTGACTTTC. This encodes CASSEGFPPSGANVLTF.